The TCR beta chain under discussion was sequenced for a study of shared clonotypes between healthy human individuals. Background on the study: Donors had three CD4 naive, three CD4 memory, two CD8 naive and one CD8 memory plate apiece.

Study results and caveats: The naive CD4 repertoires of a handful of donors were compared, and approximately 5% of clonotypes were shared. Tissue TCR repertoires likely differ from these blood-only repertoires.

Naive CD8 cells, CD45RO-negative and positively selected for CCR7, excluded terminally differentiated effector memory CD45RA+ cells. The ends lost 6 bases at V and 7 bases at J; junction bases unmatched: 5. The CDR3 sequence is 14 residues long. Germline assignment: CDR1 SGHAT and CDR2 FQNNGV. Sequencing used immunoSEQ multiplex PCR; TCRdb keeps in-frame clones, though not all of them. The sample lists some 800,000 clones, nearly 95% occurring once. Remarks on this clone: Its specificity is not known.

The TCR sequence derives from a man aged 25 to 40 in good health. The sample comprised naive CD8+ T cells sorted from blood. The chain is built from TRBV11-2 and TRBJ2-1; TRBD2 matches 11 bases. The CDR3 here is CASRNSGRGNEQFF. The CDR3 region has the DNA TGTGCCAGCAGAAATAGCGGGAGGGGGAATGAGCAGTTCTTC.